Listed here are 30 T cell receptor beta chains from one sample, sequenced in a study of blood T cell repertoires in COVID-19. TCRdb's copy holds only in-frame clones and misses some; the assay was immunoSEQ multiplex PCR. The table records approximately 220,000 clones, roughly 80% of them present only once. Sequenced input: PBMCs or T cells enriched from blood (not recorded which). These receptors came from a woman aged 45-65 years who had been exposed to COVID-19.

The gene calls are TRBV12-3 or TRBV12-4 and TRBJ1-5; maybe TRBD1 (5 bases). The CDR3 sequence is 13 residues long. Deletions cut 5 bases from V and 7 bases from J, with 12 bases between. CDR3 bases: TGTGCCAGCAGTCCTAGGGGTGCACAGCCCCAGCATTTT. Amino acids: CASSPRGAQPQHF.

In its sample, this clone was seen a few times. The rearrangement uses TRBV5-1 and TRBJ1-1; TRBD1 is a possible D gene (6 bases). The germline CDR1 and CDR2 sequences are SGHRS and YFSETQ. V was clipped by 3 bases and J by 6 bases, with 15 bases between them. The CDR3 covers 14 residues. The CDR3 is CASSWKQGYSEAFF. DNA of the CDR3: TGCGCCAGCAGCTGGAAACAGGGTTACTCTGAAGCTTTCTTT.

In this sample, this clone turned up a few times. The rearrangement links TRBV5-1 to TRBJ2-3, with 11 bases that match TRBD2. The CDR3 is 14 amino acids. J gave up 5 bases and V 3 bases, and 2 bases lay outside the gene matches. The germline V gene has CDR1 SGHRS and CDR2 YFSETQ. For the CDR3, the DNA is TGCGCCAGCAGCTGGGGACTAGCGGAAGATACGCAGTATTTT. Residues: CASSWGLAEDTQYF.

This rearrangement joins TRBV13 to TRBJ1-1, with no clear D. V lost 2 bases and J lost 0, with 13 bases in between. CDR1 is PRHDT and CDR2 is FYEKMQ in the germline V gene (reference sequence). The CDR3 length is 16 residues. The CDR3 is CASSLRAGWMNTEAFF. The CDR3 DNA reads as TGTGCCAGCAGCTTACGCGCAGGTTGGATGAACACTGAAGCTTTCTTT.

V usage is TRBV5-1 and J usage is TRBJ1-4; weak D call: TRBD1 (5 bases). This CDR3 has 15 residues. In germline, CDR1 is SGHRS, CDR2 YFSETQ. Trimming took off 0 bases at V and 6 bases at J, with 12 bases between the two ends. In DNA form, the CDR3 reads TGCGCCAGCAGCTTGGGCGGGGGAAACCATGAAAAACTGTTTTTT. Its translation is CASSLGGGNHEKLFF.

The chain couples TRBV11-2 to TRBJ2-1, with D maybe TRBD2 (6 bases). Germline CDR1 is SGHAT and CDR2 is FQNNGV. V gave up 4 bases and J gave up 6 bases, with 19 bases separating them. This CDR3 is 16 amino acids long. CDR3 loop: CASSYRRGSGGNEQFF. The DNA for the CDR3 is TGTGCCAGCAGCTACCGCCGGGGGTCTGGGGGCAATGAGCAGTTCTTC.

This clone has ten or more counts. This chain joins TRBV5-6 and TRBJ2-2; 10 bases match TRBD1. The CDR3 extends over 14 amino acids. Trimming took 5 bases from V and 3 from J; bases not matched to a gene: 1. The germline gives CDR1 SGHDT, CDR2 YYEEEE. Here the CDR3 DNA reads TGTGCCAGCAGGGGACAGGGGTACACCGGGGAGCTGTTTTTT. This codes for CASRGQGYTGELFF.

The chain uses TRBV4-3 and TRBJ1-2, with 7 positions matching TRBD1. Germline trimming cut 3 bases from V and 4 bases from J; bases unmatched to any gene: 5. Germline V lookup: CDR1 LGHNA, CDR2 YSLEER. The CDR3 loop spans 14 amino acids. CDR3 amino acids: CASSQPGQTYGYTF. The DNA of the CDR3 is TGCGCCAGCAGCCAGCCGGGACAGACCTATGGCTACACCTTC.

This chain joins TRBV6-5 and TRBJ1-1; D remains ambiguous. V was trimmed by 0 bases and J by 4 bases, leaving 12 bases between them. Germline CDR1 and CDR2: MNHEY and SVGAGI. The CDR3 runs 15 residues. In nucleotides, the CDR3 is TGTGCCAGCAGTTACTCGTGGGCGAGGGCCACTGAAGCTTTCTTT. Its protein product is CASSYSWARATEAFF.

This clone appeared a single time. Other DNA sequences in this specimen translate into the identical CDR3. The chain links TRBV28 to TRBJ1-5, with TRBD1 as a possible D gene (6 bases). Trimming stripped 3 bases from V and 6 bases from J, with 9 bases between. This CDR3 contains 13 residues. Germline V lookup: CDR1 MDHEN, CDR2 SYDVKM. CDR3 residues: CASSLRGFQPQHF. In DNA form, the CDR3 reads TGTGCCAGCAGTTTGAGGGGGTTTCAGCCCCAGCATTTT.

This chain joins TRBV10-3 and TRBJ1-2; D is ambiguous. V dropped 1 base and J dropped 8 bases, with 11 bases sitting between them. Germline CDR1 reads ENHRY; CDR2 reads SYGVKD. The CDR3 has 13 amino acids. The CDR3 DNA reads as TGTGCCATCAGTGAGTTTCCGGTAGAAGGCTACACCTTC. Amino acid sequence: CAISEFPVEGYTF.

The V and J genes are TRBV7-9 and TRBJ2-1, with a tentative D call TRBD1 (5 bases). Trimming pared 1 base from V and 2 bases from J, leaving 6 bases between. CDR1 and CDR2 (germline): SEHNR, FQNEAQ (reference sequence). This CDR3 contains 14 residues. The CDR3 spells CASSLEQAYNEQFF. In DNA, the CDR3 is TGTGCCAGCAGCTTAGAACAGGCCTACAATGAGCAGTTCTTC.

This clone was seen at least ten times. The chain couples TRBV6-1 to TRBJ2-7; no reliable D call. The CDR3 covers 10 residues. Looked up from germline, CDR1 is MNHNS and CDR2 is SASEGT. Trimming took off 3 bases at V and 5 bases at J, with 2 bases between the two ends. CDR3 in amino acids: CASSDNEQYF. CDR3 sequence (DNA): TGTGCCAGCAGTGATAACGAGCAGTACTTC.

This clone was picked up one time. The chain has TRBV18 and TRBJ1-6; TRBD1 matches 7 bases. V gave up 6 bases and J gave up 7 bases; unmatched junction bases: 6. Germline CDR1 is KGHSH and CDR2 is LQKENI. This CDR3 spans 14 amino acids. CDR3 bases: TGTGCCAGCTCTGACACAGGGGTAAATTCACCCCTCCACTTT. Protein product: CASSDTGVNSPLHF.

The rearrangement uses TRBV11-2 and TRBJ2-7, with 10 bases lining up with TRBD2. Germline V lookup: CDR1 SGHAT, CDR2 FQNNGV. This CDR3 spans 15 amino acids. V lost 5 bases and J lost 1; bases outside the gene matches: 5. CDR3 residues: CASSLRAGGSYEQYF. DNA for the CDR3: TGTGCCAGCAGCCTTCGAGCGGGGGGGTCCTACGAGCAGTACTTC. The whole variable domain, remainder taken from reference TRBV11-2 and TRBJ2-7, is EAGVAQSPRYKIIEKRQSVAFWCNPISGHATLYWYQQILGQGPKLLIQFQNNGVVDDSQLPKDRFSAERLKGVDSTLKIQPAKLEDSAVYLCASSLRAGGSYEQYFGPGTRLTVT.

The chain employs TRBV5-1 and TRBJ1-1; 7 positions agree with TRBD1. Germline V gene lookup returns CDR1 SGHRS and CDR2 YFSETQ. Trimming cost V 4 bases and J 2 bases; bases outside gene matches: 8. CDR3 size: 15 residues. The CDR3 protein is CASSGNRDSNTEAFF. The CDR3 coding sequence is TGCGCCAGCAGCGGCAACCGGGACAGCAACACTGAAGCTTTCTTT.

In this sample, this clone turned up once. The chain couples TRBV28 to TRBJ1-3; D gene unclear. The CDR3 length is 14 residues. Trimming cost V 1 base and J 9 bases, with 13 bases left between them. Germline V gives CDR1 MDHEN, CDR2 SYDVKM. The CDR3 loop is CASSLSATFPTIYF. DNA of the CDR3: TGTGCCAGCAGTTTATCTGCTACCTTCCCCACCATATATTTT.

J is TRBJ1-1 and V is TRBV21-1; the DNA was not used to check the table's D call, TRBD1. TRBV21-1 is deemed a pseudogene. CDR3 length: 12 amino acids. CDR3 amino acids: CASSSRDTEAFF. The DNA for the CDR3 is TGTGCCAGCAGCAGCAGGGACACTGAAGCTTTCTTT.

The chain links TRBV5-1 to TRBJ2-3; 7 bases map to TRBD1. The CDR3 extends over 14 amino acids. V lost 5 bases and J lost 1; bases outside the gene matches: 4. Looked up from germline, CDR1 is SGHRS and CDR2 is YFSETQ. The CDR3 nucleotides are TGCGCCAGCAGACGGGACAGTCGCACAGATACGCAGTATTTT. It encodes CASRRDSRTDTQYF.

CDR3 loop: CASSLGAGNEKLFF. The CDR3 nucleotides read TGTGCCAGCAGCCTGGGGGCGGGTAATGAAAAACTGTTTTTT. The J gene is TRBJ1-4, the V gene TRBV2; D may be TRBD1 (6 bases). Trimming took 6 bases from V and 4 from J, leaving 12 bases between them. CDR1 and CDR2 (germline): SNHLY, FYNNEI. This CDR3 is built from 14 residues.

The V call is TRBV4-3, the J call TRBJ2-7; TRBD1 matches 11 bases. Germline trimming cut 4 bases from V and 3 bases from J; bases unmatched to any gene: 5. Germline V CDR1 and CDR2: LGHNA, YSLEER. The CDR3 runs to 15 residues. The CDR3 region is CASSRTGQGDYEQYF. The DNA for the CDR3 is TGCGCCAGCAGCCGTACGGGACAGGGGGACTACGAGCAGTACTTC.

The genes are TRBV19 and TRBJ1-5; TRBD1 agrees at 11 bases. Germline assignment: CDR1 LNHDA and CDR2 SQIVND (reference sequence). V lost 9 bases to trimming and J lost 1 base; unmatched junction nucleotides: 5. This CDR3 spans 15 amino acids. CDR3 DNA sequence: TGTGCCAGCACGGACAGGGGGCGAAGCAATCAGCCCCAGCATTTT. Protein product: CASTDRGRSNQPQHF.

The J gene is TRBJ2-2, the V gene TRBV12-3 or TRBV12-4; tentatively, D is TRBD1 (6 bases). This CDR3 spans 13 amino acids. V was pared by 6 bases and J by 1 base, with 6 bases between. The CDR3 protein is CASRTGNTGELFF. CDR3 nucleotides: TGTGCCAGCAGGACAGGGAACACCGGGGAGCTGTTTTTT.

This chain connects TRBV18 to TRBJ1-2; 12 nucleotides align to TRBD1. The V gene end was trimmed by 3 bases and the J gene end by 4 bases; junction bases not matched to a gene: 9. CDR1 is KGHSH, CDR2 LQKENI, per germline. The CDR3 is 17 residues long. CDR3 in amino acids: CASSPKTGTGGFYGYTF. The CDR3 DNA reads TGTGCCAGCTCACCCAAAACCGGGACAGGGGGCTTCTATGGCTACACCTTC.

A few counts support this clone. This rearrangement joins TRBV14 to TRBJ2-2, with 8 bases fitting TRBD1. There are 15 residues in the CDR3. Germline lookup yields CDR1 SGHDN and CDR2 FVKESK. The J segment lost 7 bases and the V segment lost 1 base, leaving 5 bases of the junction unmatched. The CDR3 DNA is TGTGCCAGCAGCCAAGCCAGGGGGCTTAGCGGGGAGCTGTTTTTT. This gives the protein CASSQARGLSGELFF.

The J gene is TRBJ1-3, the V gene TRBV3-1 (or the pseudogene TRBV3-2), with 8 bases aligning to TRBD1. The CDR3 loop spans 15 amino acids. J was trimmed by 3 bases and V by 3 bases; bases with no gene match: 4. CDR1 is LGHDT and CDR2 is YNNKEL in the germline V gene (reference sequence). CDR3 DNA: TGTGCCAGCAGCCAGCCAACAGGGGGTGGAAACACCATATATTTT. This codes for CASSQPTGGGNTIYF.

This sequence joins TRBV7-2 and TRBJ2-1; 12 bases agree with TRBD2. Unmatched junction bases numbered 5, after V lost 5 bases and J lost 9 bases. CDR3 size: 14 residues. Looked up from germline, CDR1 is SGHTA and CDR2 is FQGNSA. The CDR3 spells CASSKTSGGLEQFF. DNA of the CDR3: TGTGCCAGCAGCAAGACTAGCGGGGGACTTGAGCAGTTCTTC.

The rearrangement uses TRBV6-6 and TRBJ1-5; TRBD1 is a possible D gene (5 bases). The V gene's germline CDR1 is MNHNY and CDR2 SVGAGI (reference sequence). Trimming removed 5 bases at V and 3 bases at J, with 23 bases between. This CDR3 is built from 18 residues. CDR3: CASSRRGGVNSLNQPQHF. Here the CDR3 DNA reads TGTGCCAGCAGTCGCCGTGGGGGGGTGAATAGTCTCAATCAGCCCCAGCATTTT.

This clone was seen only once. The V and J genes are TRBV2 and TRBJ2-5; 9 bases fit TRBD1. Germline values: CDR1 SNHLY, CDR2 FYNNEI. J was trimmed by 7 bases and V by 10 bases; bases with no gene match: 10. The CDR3 contains 13 residues. CDR3 nucleotide sequence: TGTGCCACCTATGGGACAGGGCGGGTGACCCAGTACTTC. It is translated as CATYGTGRVTQYF.

This chain joins TRBV5-5 and TRBJ1-1; 7 positions agree with TRBD1. Looked up from germline, CDR1 is SGHKS and CDR2 is YYEKEE (reference sequence). The trim removed 2 bases at V and 1 base at J, leaving 8 bases unmatched. The CDR3 spans 16 residues. CDR3 nucleotides: TGTGCCAGCAGCTTACTACCACAGGGGAAGAACACTGAAGCTTTCTTT. Translated: CASSLLPQGKNTEAFF.